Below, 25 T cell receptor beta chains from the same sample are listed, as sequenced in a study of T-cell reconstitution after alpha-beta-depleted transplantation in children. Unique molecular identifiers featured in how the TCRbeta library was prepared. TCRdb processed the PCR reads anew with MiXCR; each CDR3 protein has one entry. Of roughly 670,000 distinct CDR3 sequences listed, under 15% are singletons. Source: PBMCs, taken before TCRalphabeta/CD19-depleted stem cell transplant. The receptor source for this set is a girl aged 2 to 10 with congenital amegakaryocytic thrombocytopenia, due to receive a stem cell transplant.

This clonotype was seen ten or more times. The CDR3 DNA reads as TGCGCCAGCAGCCAAGTGGACAGGGCGACCAATGAGCAGTTCTTC. Its translation: CASSQVDRATNEQFF. V and J are TRBV4-1 and TRBJ2-1, with TRBD1 matching 8 bases. Looked up from germline, CDR1 is MGHRA and CDR2 is YSYEKL. The length of the CDR3 is 15 residues. V lost 1 base and J lost 6; bases outside the gene matches: 5.

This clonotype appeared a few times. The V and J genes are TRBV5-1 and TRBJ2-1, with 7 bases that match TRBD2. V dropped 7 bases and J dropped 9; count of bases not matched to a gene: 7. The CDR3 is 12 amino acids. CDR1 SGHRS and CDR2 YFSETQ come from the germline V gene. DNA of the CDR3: TGCGCCAGCGCCTTGGGAGGGACTGAGCAGTTCTTC. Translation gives CASALGGTEQFF.

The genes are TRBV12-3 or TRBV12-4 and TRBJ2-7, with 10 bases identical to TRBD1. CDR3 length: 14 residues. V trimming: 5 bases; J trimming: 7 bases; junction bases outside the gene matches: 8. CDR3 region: CASSPGQGMEEQYF. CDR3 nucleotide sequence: TGTGCCAGCAGTCCGGGACAGGGGATGGAGGAGCAGTACTTC.

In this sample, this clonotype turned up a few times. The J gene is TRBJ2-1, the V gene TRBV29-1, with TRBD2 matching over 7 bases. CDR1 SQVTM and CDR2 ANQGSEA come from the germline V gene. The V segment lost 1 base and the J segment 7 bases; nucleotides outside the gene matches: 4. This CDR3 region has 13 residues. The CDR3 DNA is TGCAGCGTTGAAGCGGGAGGCTCTAATGAGCAGTTCTTC. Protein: CSVEAGGSNEQFF.

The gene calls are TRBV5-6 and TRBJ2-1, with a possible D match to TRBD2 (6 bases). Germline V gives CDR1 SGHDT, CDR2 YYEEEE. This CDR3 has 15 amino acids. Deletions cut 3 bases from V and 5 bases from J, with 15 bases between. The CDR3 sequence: CASSSLAISNNEQFF. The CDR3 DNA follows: TGTGCCAGCAGCTCTCTAGCGATTAGTAACAATGAGCAGTTCTTC.

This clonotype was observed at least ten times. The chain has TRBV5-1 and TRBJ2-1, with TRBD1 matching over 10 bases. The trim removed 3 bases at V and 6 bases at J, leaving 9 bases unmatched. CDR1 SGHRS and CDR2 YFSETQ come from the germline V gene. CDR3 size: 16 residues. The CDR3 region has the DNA TGCGCCAGCAGCTGGGCCGGGACAGGGGACCTCAATGAGCAGTTCTTC. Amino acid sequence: CASSWAGTGDLNEQFF.

The CDR3 protein is CASRTGGDEQFF. DNA of the CDR3: TGCGCCAGCAGGACAGGGGGCGATGAGCAGTTCTTC. This chain uses TRBV5-1 with TRBJ2-1, with TRBD1 matching over 10 bases. V shed 5 bases, J shed 8 bases, and the junction held 1 base outside the gene matches. The CDR3 runs to 12 residues. CDR1 and CDR2 from the germline V gene are SGHRS and YFSETQ.

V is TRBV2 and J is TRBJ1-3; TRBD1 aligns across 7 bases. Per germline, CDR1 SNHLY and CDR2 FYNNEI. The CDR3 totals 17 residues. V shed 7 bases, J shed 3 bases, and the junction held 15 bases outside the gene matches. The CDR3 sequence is CASTRGAQGGSGNTIYF. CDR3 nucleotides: TGTGCCAGCACCCGGGGTGCGCAGGGGGGAAGTGGAAACACCATATATTTT.

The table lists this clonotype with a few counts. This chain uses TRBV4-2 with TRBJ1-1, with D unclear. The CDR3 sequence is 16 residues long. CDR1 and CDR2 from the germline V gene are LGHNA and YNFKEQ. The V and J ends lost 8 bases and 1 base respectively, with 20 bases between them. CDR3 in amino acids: CASHKGRRLPNTEAFF. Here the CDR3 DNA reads TGTGCCAGCCACAAGGGCCGCAGACTCCCGAACACTGAAGCTTTCTTT.

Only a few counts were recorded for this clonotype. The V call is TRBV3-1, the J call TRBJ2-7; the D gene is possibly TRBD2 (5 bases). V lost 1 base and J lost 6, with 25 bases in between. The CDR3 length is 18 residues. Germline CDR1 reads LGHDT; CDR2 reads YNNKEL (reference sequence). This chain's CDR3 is CASSQGFFSTSPGTEQYF. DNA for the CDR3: TGTGCCAGCAGCCAAGGGTTCTTTTCAACCTCCCCGGGAACCGAGCAGTACTTC.

The CDR3 sequence is CASSQDPASYGYTF. CDR3 sequence (DNA): TGTGCCAGCAGCCAAGACCCGGCGAGCTATGGCTACACCTTC. The V and J genes are TRBV14 and TRBJ1-2; D remains ambiguous. Germline lookup yields CDR1 SGHDN and CDR2 FVKESK. V lost 0 bases to trimming and J lost 4 bases, with 9 bases between them. The CDR3 extends over 14 amino acids. The complete variable domain, with remaining parts taken from reference TRBV14 and TRBJ1-2, reads EAGVTQFPSHSVIEKGQTVTLRCDPISGHDNLYWYRRVMGKEIKFLLHFVKESKQDESGMPNNRFLAERTGGTYSTLKVQPAELEDSGVYFCASSQDPASYGYTFGSGTRLTVV.

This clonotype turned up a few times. Here the CDR3 DNA reads TGTGCCAGCAGCTGGCCGGGACAGTCCTCCTACGAGCAGTACTTC. Translating gives CASSWPGQSSYEQYF. The chain is built from TRBV7-9 and TRBJ2-7, with TRBD1 matching over 7 bases. Germline V gene lookup returns CDR1 SEHNR and CDR2 FQNEAQ (reference sequence). Trimming took 4 bases from V and 0 from J; bases not matched to a gene: 6. This CDR3 is 15 amino acids long.

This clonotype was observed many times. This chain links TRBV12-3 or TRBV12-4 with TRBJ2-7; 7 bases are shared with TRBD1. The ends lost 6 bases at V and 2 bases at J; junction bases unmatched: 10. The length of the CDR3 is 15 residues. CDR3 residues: CASRFTGDRAYEQYF. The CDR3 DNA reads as TGTGCCAGCAGGTTTACAGGGGATCGGGCCTACGAGCAGTACTTC.

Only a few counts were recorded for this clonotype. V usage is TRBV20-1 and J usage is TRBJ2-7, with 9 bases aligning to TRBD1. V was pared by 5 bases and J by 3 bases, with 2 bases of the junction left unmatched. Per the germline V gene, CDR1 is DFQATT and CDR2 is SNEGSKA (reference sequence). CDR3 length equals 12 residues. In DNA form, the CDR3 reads TGCAGTGCTGAGACAGGGGGCTACGAGCAGTACTTC. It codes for CSAETGGYEQYF.

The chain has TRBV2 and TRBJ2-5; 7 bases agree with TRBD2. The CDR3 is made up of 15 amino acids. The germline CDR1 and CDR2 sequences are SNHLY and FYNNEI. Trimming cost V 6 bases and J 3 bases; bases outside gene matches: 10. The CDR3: CASRDPGLFKETQYF. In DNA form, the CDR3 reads TGTGCCAGCAGGGATCCGGGACTATTCAAAGAGACCCAGTACTTC.

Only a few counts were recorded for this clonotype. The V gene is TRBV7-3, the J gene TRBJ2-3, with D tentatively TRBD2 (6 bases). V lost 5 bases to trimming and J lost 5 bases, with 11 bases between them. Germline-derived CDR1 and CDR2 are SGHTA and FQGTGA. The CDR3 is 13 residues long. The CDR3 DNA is TGTGCCAGCAGCAAGATGGGGGGAGATACGCAGTATTTT. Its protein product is CASSKMGGDTQYF. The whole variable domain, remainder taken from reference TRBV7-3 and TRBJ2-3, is GAGVSQTPSNKVTEKGKYVELRCDPISGHTALYWYRQSLGQGPEFLIYFQGTGAADDSGLPNDRFFAVRPEGSVSTLKIQRTERGDSAVYLCASSKMGGDTQYFGPGTRLTVL.

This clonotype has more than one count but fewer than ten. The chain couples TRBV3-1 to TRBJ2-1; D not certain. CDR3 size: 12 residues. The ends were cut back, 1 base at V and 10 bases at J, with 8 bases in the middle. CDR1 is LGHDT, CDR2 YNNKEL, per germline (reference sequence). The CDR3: CASSQVRFEQFF. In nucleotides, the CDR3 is TGTGCCAGCAGCCAAGTTCGCTTCGAGCAGTTCTTC.

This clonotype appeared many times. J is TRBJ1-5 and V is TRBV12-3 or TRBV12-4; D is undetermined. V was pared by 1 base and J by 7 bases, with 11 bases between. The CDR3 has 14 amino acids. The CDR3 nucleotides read TGTGCCAGCAGTTTAGTCGTGCTAGGGCAGCCCCAGCATTTT. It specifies CASSLVVLGQPQHF.

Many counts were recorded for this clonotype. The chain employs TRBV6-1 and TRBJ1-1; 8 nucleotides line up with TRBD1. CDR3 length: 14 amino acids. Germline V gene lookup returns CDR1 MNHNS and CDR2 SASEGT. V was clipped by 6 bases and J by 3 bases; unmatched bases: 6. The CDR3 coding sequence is TGTGCCAGCAGACAACAGGGGGGTTACACTGAAGCTTTCTTT. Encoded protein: CASRQQGGYTEAFF.

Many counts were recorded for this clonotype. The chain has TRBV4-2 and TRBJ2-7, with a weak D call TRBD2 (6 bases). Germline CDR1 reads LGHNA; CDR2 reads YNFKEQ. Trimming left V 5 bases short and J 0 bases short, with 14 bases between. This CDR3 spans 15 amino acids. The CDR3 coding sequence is TGTGCCAGCAGCGGGGGACTTTCGCCCTCCTACGAGCAGTACTTC. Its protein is CASSGGLSPSYEQYF.

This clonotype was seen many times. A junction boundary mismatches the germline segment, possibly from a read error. CDR3 amino acids: CASSLFQETQYF. CDR3 coding DNA: TGTGCCAGCAGTTTATTCCAAGAGACCCAGTACTTC. The V call is TRBV5-1, the J call TRBJ2-5, with D unresolved. Germline V gene data show CDR1 as SGHRS and CDR2 as YFSETQ. This CDR3 comprises 12 residues.

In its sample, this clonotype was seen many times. The CDR3 bases are TGCGCCAGCAGCTCATCGGAGGGACTAGGCGAGAATGAGCAGTTCTTC. Translation gives CASSSSEGLGENEQFF. The V call is TRBV4-1, the J call TRBJ2-1; 8 nucleotides match TRBD2. With 5 bases clipped from V and 7 bases from J, the junction kept 13 bases outside the gene matches. Germline assignment: CDR1 MGHRA and CDR2 YSYEKL. The CDR3 is 16 residues long.

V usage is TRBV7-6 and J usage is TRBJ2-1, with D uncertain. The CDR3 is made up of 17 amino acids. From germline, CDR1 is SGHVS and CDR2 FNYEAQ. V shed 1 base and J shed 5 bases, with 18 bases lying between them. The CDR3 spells CASSLDYSKASNNEQFF. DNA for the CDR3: TGTGCCAGCAGCTTAGATTACAGTAAGGCCTCAAACAATGAGCAGTTCTTC. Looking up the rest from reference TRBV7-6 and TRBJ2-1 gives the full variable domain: GAGVSQSPRYKVTKRGQDVALRCDPISGHVSLYWYRQALGQGPEFLTYFNYEAQQDKSGLPNDRFSAERPEGSISTLTIQRTEQRDSAMYRCASSLDYSKASNNEQFFGPGTRLTVL.

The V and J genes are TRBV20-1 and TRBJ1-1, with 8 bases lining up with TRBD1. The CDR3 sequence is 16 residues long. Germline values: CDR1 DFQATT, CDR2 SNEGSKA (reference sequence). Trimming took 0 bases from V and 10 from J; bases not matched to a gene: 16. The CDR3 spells CSARDGPLRTGIGAFF. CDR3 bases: TGCAGTGCTAGAGATGGCCCCCTCAGGACAGGGATTGGAGCTTTCTTT.

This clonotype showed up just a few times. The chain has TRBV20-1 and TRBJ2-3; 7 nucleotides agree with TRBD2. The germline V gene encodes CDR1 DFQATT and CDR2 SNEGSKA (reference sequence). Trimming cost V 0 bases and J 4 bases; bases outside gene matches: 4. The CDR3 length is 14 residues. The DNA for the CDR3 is TGCAGTGCTAGAGATGGTGCGGGAGCAGATACGCAGTATTTT. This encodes CSARDGAGADTQYF.